Listed below are T cell receptor beta chains from one sample, sequenced in a study of cytomegalovirus exposure and HLA in healthy donors. The repertoire was sequenced with immunoSEQ multiplex PCR; TCRdb's copy has only in-frame clones and lacks some. Here the sample spans about 130,000 clones, just under 80% being singletons. What was sequenced was PBMCs. These receptors were collected from a man younger than 45 in good health and CMV-seronegative. CDR3s include the opening cysteine and the closing phenylalanine or tryptophan. Each record gives: J gene, V gene, D gene, clone size, CDR3 protein, CDR3 DNA. D genes are given only for firm matches. Expanded clones are given a class, and other clones once, few, many or no size at all.

j_gene: TRBJ1-5
v_gene: TRBV7-2
d_gene: -
abundance: few
CDR3aa: CASSLVYAVDQGQPQHF
CDR3nt: TGTGCCAGCAGCTTAGTGTATGCAGTCGATCAGGGACAGCCCCAGCATTTT

j_gene: TRBJ2-7
v_gene: TRBV5-1
d_gene: -
abundance: -
CDR3aa: CASSLAGEAYEQYF
CDR3nt: TGCGCCAGCAGCTTGGCAGGGGAAGCCTACGAGCAGTACTTC

j_gene: TRBJ2-2
v_gene: TRBV15
d_gene: -
abundance: few
CDR3aa: CATSRGGPGTGELFF
CDR3nt: TGTGCCACCAGCAGAGGGGGGCCGGGCACCGGGGAGCTGTTTTTT

j_gene: TRBJ2-3
v_gene: TRBV25-1
d_gene: -
abundance: -
CDR3aa: CASSEWDTLRDTQYF
CDR3nt: TGTGCCAGCAGTGAATGGGACACACTCAGAGATACGCAGTATTTT

j_gene: TRBJ1-3
v_gene: TRBV7-2
d_gene: TRBD1
abundance: -
CDR3aa: CASSLSGGGNTIYF
CDR3nt: TGTGCCAGCAGCTTATCAGGGGGCGGAAACACCATATATTTT

j_gene: TRBJ1-1
v_gene: TRBV7-2
d_gene: -
abundance: -
CDR3aa: CASSLYTSTEAFF
CDR3nt: TGTGCCAGCAGCTTGTACACCAGCACTGAAGCTTTCTTT

j_gene: TRBJ2-7
v_gene: TRBV19
d_gene: -
abundance: -
CDR3aa: CASSNLVTYEQYF
CDR3nt: TGTGCCAGTAGTAACCTGGTAACTTACGAGCAGTACTTC

j_gene: TRBJ2-7
v_gene: TRBV5-1
d_gene: -
abundance: -
CDR3aa: CASSLAPTDSYEQYF
CDR3nt: TGCGCCAGCAGCTTGGCGCCGACAGATTCCTACGAGCAGTACTTC

j_gene: TRBJ1-1
v_gene: TRBV19
d_gene: -
abundance: -
CDR3aa: CASWDKAGTEAFF
CDR3nt: TGTGCCAGTTGGGACAAGGCCGGGACTGAAGCTTTCTTT

j_gene: TRBJ2-2
v_gene: TRBV25-1
d_gene: -
abundance: -
CDR3aa: CASSDRWAVNTGELFF
CDR3nt: TGTGCCAGCAGTGACCGTTGGGCAGTGAACACCGGGGAGCTGTTTTTT